A single sample is the source of the 25 T cell receptor beta chains below, sequenced in a study of human T cells and chemical hapten exposure. Time point denoted: patch test 2, 6 weeks after DPC sensitization. Treatment meaning: therapeutic diphenylcyclopropenone sensitization with weekly scalp DPC. TCRdb fed the RACE reads into MiXCR, producing one record per CDR3 protein. The data hold about 400,000 distinct CDR3 sequences, with around 6% observed a single time. This material consisted of whole blood, taken in connection with sensitization to the hapten diphenylcyclopropenone (DPC). The receptors here all came from a woman under 30 with alopecia areata. Some clones in this sample may be carry-over from other donors' samples.

This rearrangement joins TRBV7-6 to TRBJ2-3; 10 bases line up with TRBD1. The CDR3 totals 20 residues. The V segment lost 1 base and the J segment 2 bases; nucleotides outside the gene matches: 15. From germline, CDR1 is SGHVS and CDR2 FNYEAQ. The CDR3 is CASSLVGTGAGLRSTDTQYF. CDR3 DNA: TGTGCCAGCAGCTTAGTCGGGACAGGGGCCGGCTTACGATCCACAGATACGCAGTATTTT. The full variable domain, its missing parts supplied by reference TRBV7-6 and TRBJ2-3, is GAGVSQSPRYKVTKRGQDVALRCDPISGHVSLYWYRQALGQGPEFLTYFNYEAQQDKSGLPNDRFSAERPEGSISTLTIQRTEQRDSAMYRCASSLVGTGAGLRSTDTQYFGPGTRLTVL.

This clonotype was counted many times. The V call is TRBV18, the J call TRBJ2-6; the match to TRBD2 covers 7 bases. Germline CDR1 KGHSH, CDR2 LQKENI. CDR3 length: 17 amino acids. V shed 4 bases, J shed 4 bases, and the junction held 10 bases outside the gene matches. CDR3: CASSRGGPLPGANVLTF. The CDR3 nucleotides are TGTGCCAGCTCACGGGGAGGGCCCCTCCCGGGGGCCAACGTCCTGACTTTC. Complete variable domain (other parts from reference TRBV18 and TRBJ2-6): NAGVMQNPRHLVRRRGQEARLRCSPMKGHSHVYWYRQLPEEGLKFMVYLQKENIIDESGMPKERFSAEFPKEGPSILRIQQVVRGDSAAYFCASSRGGPLPGANVLTFGAGSRLTVL.

Many counts were recorded for this clonotype. The J gene is TRBJ1-4, the V gene TRBV21-1; the D call in the table, TRBD1, was not verified against the DNA. TRBV21-1 is shown as a pseudogene. CDR3 length equals 16 residues. CDR3 region: CASSPNRGLTNEKLFF. CDR3 bases: TGTGCCAGCAGCCCTAACAGGGGGTTGACTAATGAAAAACTGTTTTTT.

This clonotype was recorded at least ten times. V and J are TRBV27 and TRBJ2-3, with D possibly called TRBD1 or TRBD2 (5 bases each). Trimming stripped 0 bases from V and 0 bases from J, with 16 bases between. This CDR3 region has 18 residues. Germline CDR1 MNHEY, CDR2 SMNVEV (reference sequence). CDR3 in DNA: TGTGCCAGCAGTTTATCCGGAAGGGGCAGGACTAGCACAGATACGCAGTATTTT. It specifies CASSLSGRGRTSTDTQYF.

This clonotype was recorded at least ten times. The chain recombines TRBV24-1 with TRBJ2-3, with D possibly being TRBD1 (5 bases). The CDR3 runs to 13 residues. The V gene lost 6 bases and the J gene lost 1 base, with 7 bases spanning the gap. Germline CDR1 KGHDR, CDR2 SFDVKD. CDR3 in DNA: TGTGCCACCAGTCAACAGGGCACAGATACGCAGTATTTT. Its protein is CATSQQGTDTQYF.

This clonotype showed up just a few times. The V call is TRBV10-3, the J call TRBJ2-7; TRBD1 matches 8 bases. The V gene's germline CDR1 is ENHRY and CDR2 SYGVKD. This CDR3 has 13 amino acids. The J segment lost 5 bases and the V segment lost 6 bases, leaving 6 bases of the junction unmatched. The CDR3: CAIRSGGRNEQYF. The CDR3 DNA sequence: TGTGCCATCAGGTCAGGGGGCCGTAACGAGCAGTACTTC.

The sample holds a few counts of this clonotype. The chain carries TRBV4-3 and TRBJ2-7; D not certain. Trimming took off 1 base at V and 2 bases at J, with 18 bases between the two ends. The CDR3 has 17 amino acids. The germline CDR1 and CDR2 sequences are LGHNA and YSLEER. The CDR3 sequence is CASSQVSGSPNPYEQYF. CDR3 nucleotides: TGCGCCAGCAGCCAAGTCTCGGGCAGCCCGAATCCCTACGAGCAGTACTTC.

This clonotype came up a few times. This sequence joins TRBV5-1 and TRBJ2-5; D gene ambiguous. With 4 bases removed from V and 1 base from J, the gap between germline ends came to 8 bases. The CDR3 covers 13 residues. Germline V CDR1 and CDR2: SGHRS, YFSETQ. Written as DNA, the CDR3 is TGCGCCAGCAGCCGACTCCCCCAAGAGACCCAGTACTTC. This codes for CASSRLPQETQYF.

The rearrangement links TRBV5-5 to TRBJ2-5; 7 bases map to TRBD2. Germline CDR1 reads SGHKS; CDR2 reads YYEKEE (reference sequence). J was trimmed by 1 base and V by 4 bases; bases with no gene match: 7. The CDR3 has 15 amino acids. Here the CDR3 DNA reads TGTGCCAGCAGCCCCCAACGGGGGGTCCAAGAGACCCAGTACTTC. It is translated as CASSPQRGVQETQYF. The full variable domain, with the rest looked up from reference TRBV5-5 and TRBJ2-5, is DAGVTQSPTHLIKTRGQQVTLRCSPISGHKSVSWYQQVLGQGPQFIFQYYEKEERGRGNFPDRFSARQFPNYSSELNVNALLLGDSALYLCASSPQRGVQETQYFGPGTRLLVL.

This clonotype was picked up a small number of times. The genes are TRBV6-1 and TRBJ2-2; 12 positions agree with TRBD2. Per germline, CDR1 MNHNS and CDR2 SASEGT. The CDR3 length is 15 residues. Unmatched junction bases numbered 3, after V lost 4 bases and J lost 6 bases. In DNA form, the CDR3 reads TGTGCCAGCAGTGGATCTAGCGGGGGGGCCGGGGAGCTGTTTTTT. Translating gives CASSGSSGGAGELFF.

This clonotype was seen many times. The chain combines TRBV6-1 with TRBJ2-5, with 12 nucleotides matching TRBD2. CDR1 is MNHNS and CDR2 is SASEGT in the germline V gene. The CDR3 extends over 15 amino acids. Trimming removed 9 bases from V and 5 bases from J; junction bases left unmatched: 10. The CDR3 region has the DNA TGTGCCAGTTCCCCTAGCGGGGGGGCTTCGGAGACCCAGTACTTC. Residues: CASSPSGGASETQYF.

The sample holds a few counts of this clonotype. This rearrangement joins TRBV27 to TRBJ1-1; no firm D call. V shed 3 bases and J shed 5 bases, with 7 bases lying between them. Germline V gene lookup returns CDR1 MNHEY and CDR2 SMNVEV (reference sequence). The CDR3 runs 12 residues. The CDR3 region has the DNA TGTGCCAGCAGTTTCGGGCAAACTGAAGCTTTCTTT. It is translated as CASSFGQTEAFF.

A few counts support this clonotype. The rearrangement uses TRBV20-1 and TRBJ2-4; no clear D gene. This CDR3 has 13 amino acids. Germline CDR1 DFQATT, CDR2 SNEGSKA (reference sequence). The germline V and J ends were trimmed by 6 bases and 1 base, with 10 bases remaining between them. CDR3 sequence reads: CSAQEDAKNIQYF. As DNA, the CDR3 is TGCAGTGCCCAAGAAGATGCCAAAAACATTCAGTACTTC.

This clonotype was observed a few times. The J gene is TRBJ1-2, the V gene TRBV6-2 or TRBV6-3; maybe TRBD1 (6 bases). V lost 5 bases and J 1 base, leaving 17 bases between the germline ends. Germline V gene sequence: CDR1 MNHEY, CDR2 SVGEGT. The CDR3 runs to 16 residues. CDR3 in amino acids: CASSADRSTYNYGYTF. In DNA, the CDR3 is TGTGCCAGCAGTGCCGACAGGAGCACTTATAACTATGGCTACACCTTC.

The genes are TRBV4-2 and TRBJ2-3, with TRBD2 identical over 9 bases. From germline, CDR1 is LGHNA and CDR2 YNFKEQ. J was trimmed by 5 bases and V by 0 bases; bases with no gene match: 6. The CDR3 extends over 16 amino acids. The CDR3 here is CASSQERRGGGDTQYF. CDR3 nucleotides: TGTGCCAGCAGCCAAGAACGGCGGGGGGGTGGAGATACGCAGTATTTT.

CDR3 residues: CASSQGFAPNNEQFF. DNA for the CDR3: TGCGCCAGCAGCCAAGGTTTTGCCCCCAACAATGAGCAGTTCTTC. J is TRBJ2-1 and V is TRBV4-1; D is uncertain. The CDR3 consists of 15 residues. V dropped 1 base and J dropped 5 bases, with 12 bases sitting between them. Germline CDR1 and CDR2: MGHRA and YSYEKL.

The chain combines TRBV7-9 with TRBJ1-1, with a tentative D call TRBD1 (6 bases). The CDR3 length is 14 residues. Per germline, CDR1 SEHNR and CDR2 FQNEAQ (reference sequence). V lost 8 bases and J lost 0, with 13 bases in between. Here the CDR3 DNA reads TGTGCCAGCGGTCTTGGGGGGCTGAACACTGAAGCTTTCTTT. Encoded protein: CASGLGGLNTEAFF.

This clonotype was counted many times. J is TRBJ2-3 and V is TRBV4-2, with 7 bases lining up with TRBD1. V dropped 1 base and J dropped 4; count of bases not matched to a gene: 5. Germline-derived CDR1 and CDR2 are LGHNA and YNFKEQ. This CDR3 is 15 amino acids long. The DNA of the CDR3 is TGTGCCAGCAGCCAAGCGGGCCAGGGGGCAGATACGCAGTATTTT. Its translation is CASSQAGQGADTQYF.

At least ten counts were recorded for this clonotype. CDR3 bases: TGCGCCAGCAACCCATCGGGACAGGGGCGCGAGCAGTACTTC. Translating gives CASNPSGQGREQYF. The rearrangement joins TRBV5-1 to TRBJ2-7; 10 bases align to TRBD1. J was trimmed by 6 bases and V by 6 bases; bases with no gene match: 9. The germline gives CDR1 SGHRS, CDR2 YFSETQ. This CDR3 contains 14 residues.

This clonotype was recorded once. The chain combines TRBV12-3 or TRBV12-4 with TRBJ2-1, with D possibly TRBD1 on 5 matching bases. The V end lost 5 bases, the J end lost 0 bases, and 11 bases lay between the germline ends. The CDR3 length is 15 residues. The DNA of the CDR3 is TGTGCCAGCAGTGTACAGGTACGCTCCTACAATGAGCAGTTCTTC. This codes for CASSVQVRSYNEQFF.

This clonotype was recorded many times. V usage is TRBV9 and J usage is TRBJ1-3; tentative D call: TRBD1 (5 bases). CDR3 size: 15 residues. Germline CDR1 is SGDLS and CDR2 is YYNGEE. Trimming shortened V by 0 bases and J by 9 bases, and 16 bases separated the two germline ends. CDR3 amino acids: CASSVAGGVGGTIYF. CDR3 coding DNA: TGTGCCAGCAGCGTAGCCGGGGGAGTCGGAGGCACCATATATTTT.

The CDR3 bases are TGTGCCAGCAGCCATCTACTGGACAATGAGCAGTTCTTC. This codes for CASSHLLDNEQFF. The chain links TRBV4-2 to TRBJ2-1; D ambiguous. The V gene lost 3 bases and the J gene lost 5 bases, with 8 bases spanning the gap. Germline values: CDR1 LGHNA, CDR2 YNFKEQ. There are 13 residues in the CDR3.

This CDR3 reads CASRGGAPLYGYTF. CDR3 bases: TGTGCCAGCAGGGGGGGGGCCCCCCTCTATGGCTACACCTTC. This chain joins TRBV2 and TRBJ1-2; TRBD1 might be the D (6 bases). V dropped 6 bases and J dropped 4 bases, with 15 bases sitting between them. Germline V gene data show CDR1 as SNHLY and CDR2 as FYNNEI. The length of the CDR3 is 14 residues. Based on the CDR3 plus reference TRBV2 and TRBJ1-2, the full variable domain is EPEVTQTPSHQVTQMGQEVILRCVPISNHLYFYWYRQILGQKVEFLVSFYNNEISEKSEIFDDQFSVERPDGSNFTLKIRSTKLEDSAMYFCASRGGAPLYGYTFGSGTRLTVV.

This clonotype has a count of ten or more. The CDR3 nucleotides read TGTGCCAGCAGTTTTCAGGGGCAGCGCAGGACTGAAGCTTTCTTT. It encodes CASSFQGQRRTEAFF. The chain uses TRBV27 and TRBJ1-1, with TRBD1 as a possible D gene (6 bases). V gave up 3 bases and J gave up 5 bases, with 16 bases separating them. There are 15 residues in the CDR3. Germline loops: CDR1 MNHEY, CDR2 SMNVEV (reference sequence).

This clonotype has a handful of counts. The rearrangement links TRBV20-1 to TRBJ2-3, with 7 nucleotides matching TRBD2. V dropped 6 bases and J dropped 1; count of bases not matched to a gene: 13. Germline assignment: CDR1 DFQATT and CDR2 SNEGSKA (reference sequence). The CDR3 has 16 residues. The CDR3 is CSAHDGQRGGTDTQYF. The CDR3 DNA is TGCAGTGCCCATGACGGTCAGCGGGGAGGCACAGATACGCAGTATTTT.